A selection of T cell receptor beta chains follows, all from one sample in a study of PD-1 blockade in mismatch repair-deficient tumors. Measured with immunoSEQ multiplex PCR; TCRdb has only the in-frame clones, and not every one. The sample contains about 84,000 clones, 81% of which appear only once. The sequencing used peripheral blood, collected 12 weeks after starting pembrolizumab. The receptors come from an adult with mismatch repair-deficient cancer. The CDR3 runs from the conserved cysteine through the conserved F or W. A D gene is named only where the DNA matches it firmly. Clone sizes are given selectively: once, few, many, or a class where the clone is expanded.

>TRBD1|TRBJ1-2|NA|TRBV7-9
TGTGCCAGCAGCATTGGGACAGATTTTAACTATGGCTACACCTTC
CASSIGTDFNYGYTF
>NA|TRBJ2-5|NA|TRBV9
TGTGCCAGCAGCGTAGAACTTGACTACGTTCTTTACTTC
CASSVELDYVLYF
>TRBD2|TRBJ2-7|NA|TRBV7-9
TGTGCCAGCAGCCCCGGGACTAGCGGCTCCCTCTACGAGCAGTACTTC
CASSPGTSGSLYEQYF
>NA|TRBJ1-1|once|TRBV13
TGTGCCAGCAGCATAGGGGGTACTGAAGCTTTCTTT
CASSIGGTEAFF
>NA|TRBJ1-1|NA|TRBV6-6
TGTGCCAGCGGATCAGGCCCGAACACTGAAGCTTTCTTT
CASGSGPNTEAFF
>NA|TRBJ1-3|NA|TRBV7-9
TGTGCCAGCAGCCCCGAGGAAGGGGCGACTGGAAACACCATATATTTT
CASSPEEGATGNTIYF
>TRBD2|TRBJ2-7|NA|TRBV18
TGTGCCAGCTCACTAGCGGGAGTGGGCTACGAGCAGTACTTC
CASSLAGVGYEQYF
>NA|TRBJ2-5|once|TRBV29-1
TGCAGCGTTGAGCTAGCTATAGGGGAGACCCAGTACTTC
CSVELAIGETQYF
>NA|TRBJ2-2|NA|TRBV15
TGTGCCACCAGCTTGGGTCGGGAGAAAAACACCGGGGAGCTGTTTTTT
CATSLGREKNTGELFF
>NA|TRBJ1-2|NA|TRBV19
TGTGCCAGTAGTATAAGGCGGAGCTATGGCTACACCTTC
CASSIRRSYGYTF
>TRBD2|TRBJ2-7|NA|TRBV9
TGTGCCAGCTCACTAGCGGGAGACTCCTACGAGCAGTACTTC
CASSLAGDSYEQYF
>NA|TRBJ2-2|NA|TRBV6-1
TGTGCCAGCAGTGAAGGGTGGGGGCGAAACACCGGGGAGCTGTTTTTT
CASSEGWGRNTGELFF
>NA|TRBJ2-1|NA|TRBV6-4
TGTGCCAGCAGTGAATCCGGGCTTTCTTGGAATGAGCAGTTCTTC
CASSESGLSWNEQFF
>TRBD1|TRBJ1-1|few|TRBV6-1
TGTGCCGGACAGGGGGATAACACTGAAGCTTTCTTT
CAGQGDNTEAFF
>NA|TRBJ2-5|NA|TRBV27
TGTGCCAGCAGTTTCCCGGGGGCGCGGGAGACCCAGTACTTC
CASSFPGARETQYF
>NA|TRBJ2-1|NA|TRBV5-6
TGTGCCAGCAGCCGACCGGGGAGTTCCTACAATGAGCAGTTCTTC
CASSRPGSSYNEQFF
>TRBD2|TRBJ2-1|NA|TRBV29-1
TGCAGCGTTAGGACTAGCGGGAGGACTATCTCCTACAATGAGCAGTTCTTC
CSVRTSGRTISYNEQFF
>TRBD2|TRBJ2-5|NA|TRBV10-3
TGTGCCATCAGTGAGTCAATACTAGCGGGAGCGGCCCAGTACTTC
CAISESILAGAAQYF
>NA|TRBJ2-7|NA|TRBV5-6
TGTGCCAGCAGCTTGATAGGGCCCTACGAGCAGTACTTC
CASSLIGPYEQYF
>TRBD2|TRBJ2-1|few|TRBV5-1
TGCGCCAGCAGTCCTTATAGCGGGAGCAACAATGAGCAGTTCTTC
CASSPYSGSNNEQFF
>TRBD2|TRBJ2-3|NA|TRBV7-6
TGTGCCAGCAGCCCCCGGGTTTCTAGCGGGAGATTCGCAGATACGCAGTATTTT
CASSPRVSSGRFADTQYF
>TRBD2|TRBJ2-7|NA|TRBV7-9
TGTGCCAGCAGTTCTAGCGGACCAGACTACGAGCAGTACTTC
CASSSSGPDYEQYF
>NA|TRBJ1-1|NA|TRBV7-9
TGTGCCAGCAGCTTAGGCATTGCAGGGTTAATGGGTACTGAAGCTTTCTTT
CASSLGIAGLMGTEAFF
>NA|TRBJ2-2|NA|TRBV7-2
TGTGCCAGCAGCTCAAGACAGGGAGGTGTAACCGGGGAGCTGTTTTTT
CASSSRQGGVTGELFF
>TRBD1|TRBJ1-1|few|TRBV29-1
TGCAGCGTTGAAACAGGGGGCGAAAAAGCTTTCTTT
CSVETGGEKAFF
>NA|TRBJ2-3|NA|TRBV30
TGTGCCTGGAGTGGGGGAGATACGCAGTATTTT
CAWSGGDTQYF
>TRBD2|TRBJ2-3|NA|TRBV11-3
TGTGCCAGCAGCCCGACTAGCGGTACAGATACGCAGTATTTT
CASSPTSGTDTQYF
>TRBD2|TRBJ2-2|NA|TRBV9
TGTGCCAGCAGCGAACCCAGGACTAGCGGGACCTACACCGGGGAGCTGTTTTTT
CASSEPRTSGTYTGELFF
>NA|TRBJ2-3|NA|TRBV28
TGTGCCACCAGCCAGGACATAGCAATCACAGATACGCAGTATTTT
CATSQDIAITDTQYF
>NA|TRBJ2-1|once|TRBV5-4
TGTGCCAGCAGCCCCCGGCGCAGGGAATTAGATGAGCAGTTCTTC
CASSPRRRELDEQFF
>NA|TRBJ2-2|few|TRBV27
TGTGCCAGCAGTTTAAAGGGAACCGGGGAGCTGTTTTTT
CASSLKGTGELFF
>NA|TRBJ1-2|NA|TRBV6-4
TGTGCCAGCAGAGAATCTGAGGGCTATGGCTACACCTTC
CASRESEGYGYTF
>NA|TRBJ2-3|NA|TRBV4-3
TGCGCCAGCAGCCAAGACCCTAGCGCAGATACGCAGTATTTT
CASSQDPSADTQYF
>TRBD1|TRBJ1-2|NA|TRBV7-2
TGTGCCAGCAGCTCGGGACAGGGCTATGGCTACACCTTC
CASSSGQGYGYTF
>TRBD2|TRBJ2-5|once|TRBV9
TGTGCCAGCAGCGTAGGTCCGGGGACTAGCGGGAGGCAAGAGACCCAGTACTTC
CASSVGPGTSGRQETQYF
>NA|TRBJ1-1|NA|TRBV30
TGTGCCTGGAGTGTAAACGGGTTGGCCACTGAAGCTTTCTTT
CAWSVNGLATEAFF
>NA|TRBJ1-1|NA|TRBV10-3
TGTGCCACCGGGACAACGAACACTGAAGCTTTCTTT
CATGTTNTEAFF
>TRBD1|TRBJ1-2|once|TRBV29-1
TGCAGCGTGTCTGGACAGGGGGCGTCCTATGGCTACACCTTC
CSVSGQGASYGYTF
>TRBD1|TRBJ1-2|NA|TRBV5-4
TGTGCCAGCAGCTTGAACAGGGGGTCGGGCTATGGCTACACCTTC
CASSLNRGSGYGYTF
>TRBD2|TRBJ2-5|NA|TRBV29-1
TGCAGCGTTGTGGAGTCTAGCGGGAGCCCGAGGAGGGAGACCCAGTACTTC
CSVVESSGSPRRETQYF
>NA|TRBJ2-1|NA|TRBV7-9
TGTGCCAGCAGCTTAGTGGTAGGGCGGAATGAGCAGTTCTTC
CASSLVVGRNEQFF
>NA|TRBJ2-3|NA|TRBV7-9
TGTGCCAGCAGCCCCGAGATAACTAGCACAGATACGCAGTATTTT
CASSPEITSTDTQYF